These 30 T cell receptor beta chains share one sample of origin, sequenced in a study of low-dose radiotherapy and immunotherapy resistance in tumors. TCR amplification ran 15 to 20 PCR cycles using constant-region and V-primer adapter primers. TCRdb reprocessed the reads with MiXCR, giving one entry per CDR3 protein. This table has approximately 47,000 distinct CDR3 sequences, 12% appearing once. Described time point: before trial treatment. Material: PBMCs, obtained before treatment. Every receptor here comes from a female donor with ovarian cancer.

This clonotype was found many times. J is TRBJ2-5 and V is TRBV28; no clear D. V dropped 3 bases and J dropped 7 bases, with 15 bases sitting between them. This CDR3 contains 14 residues. CDR1 and CDR2 from the germline V gene are MDHEN and SYDVKM. CDR3 sequence (DNA): TGTGCCAGCAGTTTTCGCGTACGGCCTGGGACCCAGTACTTC. Protein: CASSFRVRPGTQYF.

This clonotype was seen ten or more times. This chain connects TRBV20-1 to TRBJ2-1, with no clear D. The V end was cut by 0 bases, the J end by 0 bases, with 12 bases between. The CDR3 totals 16 residues. Germline V gene sequence: CDR1 DFQATT, CDR2 SNEGSKA (reference sequence). The CDR3 loop reads CSARDLGPSSYNEQFF. As DNA, the CDR3 is TGCAGTGCTAGAGATCTTGGCCCGAGCTCCTACAATGAGCAGTTCTTC.

This clonotype was seen many times. The V and J genes are TRBV20-1 and TRBJ2-3; 14 bases match TRBD2. The CDR3 loop spans 18 amino acids. V shed 4 bases, J shed 8 bases, and the junction held 17 bases outside the gene matches. Germline V gives CDR1 DFQATT, CDR2 SNEGSKA (reference sequence). CDR3 in amino acids: CSAKPSVMTSGGVGTQYF. In DNA, the CDR3 is TGCAGTGCTAAACCCTCAGTAATGACTAGCGGGGGGGTCGGTACGCAGTATTTT.

This clonotype was observed many times. J is TRBJ1-6 and V is TRBV5-6; maybe TRBD1 (5 bases). This CDR3 has 15 amino acids. Germline CDR1 is SGHDT and CDR2 is YYEEEE. The germline V and J ends were trimmed by 0 bases and 7 bases, with 11 bases remaining between them. The DNA of the CDR3 is TGTGCCAGCAGCTTGGAGGGACGGAGCAATTCACCCCTCCACTTT. Translating it yields CASSLEGRSNSPLHF. Full variable domain (missing parts from reference TRBV5-6 and TRBJ1-6): DAGVTQSPTHLIKTRGQQVTLRCSPKSGHDTVSWYQQALGQGPQFIFQYYEEEERQRGNFPDRFSGHQFPNYSSELNVNALLLGDSALYLCASSLEGRSNSPLHFGNGTRLTVT.

This clonotype was recorded many times. The CDR3 loop is CASSSPGQGDNEQFF. The CDR3 DNA follows: TGTGCCAGTAGTTCCCCGGGACAGGGGGATAATGAGCAGTTCTTC. The chain joins TRBV19 to TRBJ2-1; 11 nucleotides match TRBD1. This CDR3 region has 15 residues. With 5 bases clipped from V and 7 bases from J, the junction kept 7 bases outside the gene matches. Germline CDR1 and CDR2: LNHDA and SQIVND (reference sequence).

In its sample, this clonotype was seen many times. The chain uses TRBV7-9 and TRBJ1-1; D remains ambiguous. Germline-derived CDR1 and CDR2 are SEHNR and FQNEAQ (reference sequence). The length of the CDR3 is 14 residues. The germline V and J ends were trimmed by 8 bases and 1 base, with 14 bases remaining between them. The CDR3 spells CASSPREGNTEAFF. The CDR3 DNA is TGTGCCAGCTCACCCCGTGAGGGGAACACTGAAGCTTTCTTT.

This clonotype was found many times. V usage is TRBV20-1 and J usage is TRBJ2-1; 9 bases match TRBD2. V shed 3 bases and J 7 bases; nucleotides not matched to a gene: 16. This CDR3 contains 17 residues. Germline CDR1 DFQATT, CDR2 SNEGSKA (reference sequence). CDR3 DNA sequence: TGCAGTGCTAGCGGGAATAGCGGGGGACTACGACGGAATGAGCAGTTCTTC. Protein product: CSASGNSGGLRRNEQFF.

This clonotype was counted many times. The chain carries TRBV2 and TRBJ2-7; possibly TRBD2 for D (6 bases). The CDR3 length is 15 residues. Germline V gene lookup returns CDR1 SNHLY and CDR2 FYNNEI. Trimming left V 6 bases short and J 0 bases short, with 15 bases between. CDR3 sequence (DNA): TGTGCCAGCAGCCGGGAGAGGGGTCACTCCTACGAGCAGTACTTC. Its translation is CASSRERGHSYEQYF.

There are many counts of this clonotype. The chain carries TRBV4-1 and TRBJ2-3; a weak D match, TRBD2 (6 bases). This CDR3 is built from 16 residues. Per germline, CDR1 MGHRA and CDR2 YSYEKL. The germline V and J ends were trimmed by 3 bases and 3 bases, with 16 bases remaining between them. DNA for the CDR3: TGCGCCAGCAGCCATCGTGACATCCGGGGGACAGATACGCAGTATTTT. Residues: CASSHRDIRGTDTQYF.

This clonotype has only a few counts. This sequence joins TRBV14 and TRBJ2-7; D may be TRBD2 (5 bases). Germline V gene lookup returns CDR1 SGHDN and CDR2 FVKESK. This CDR3 is 13 amino acids long. Trimming took off 1 base at V and 6 bases at J, with 10 bases between the two ends. The CDR3 nucleotides read TGTGCCAGCAGCCAAGTTTCCGGGATCGAGCAGTACTTC. It encodes CASSQVSGIEQYF.

At least ten counts were recorded for this clonotype. The chain recombines TRBV12-3 or TRBV12-4 with TRBJ2-2; D not certain. Trimming removed 6 bases at V and 6 bases at J, with 8 bases between. CDR3 size: 12 residues. CDR3 coding DNA: TGTGCCAGCAGCCACGGCGCCGGGGAGCTGTTTTTT. It is translated as CASSHGAGELFF.

Only a few counts were recorded for this clonotype. The chain uses TRBV20-1 and TRBJ2-3; D gene uncertain. The CDR3 consists of 13 residues. Germline CDR1 is DFQATT and CDR2 is SNEGSKA (reference sequence). Trimming took 0 bases from V and 5 from J, leaving 9 bases between them. The CDR3 region is CSARDSNRDTQYF. For the CDR3, the DNA is TGCAGTGCTAGAGATTCCAACAGAGATACGCAGTATTTT.

This clonotype was observed at least ten times. This CDR3 reads CASSLPKTGSYEQYF. In DNA form, the CDR3 reads TGCGCCAGCAGCCTACCCAAGACAGGCTCCTACGAGCAGTACTTC. V and J are TRBV5-1 and TRBJ2-7, with D perhaps matching TRBD1 (6 bases). Germline-derived CDR1 and CDR2 are SGHRS and YFSETQ. V lost 4 bases and J lost 0, with 14 bases in between. The CDR3 contains 15 residues.

As to this clonotype: A single base is all that separates this from a far larger clone, so a read error is likely. The rearrangement uses TRBV26 and TRBJ2-7; TRBD1, the D gene given by the table, was not confirmed from the DNA. TRBV26 is termed a pseudogene. The CDR3 contains 14 residues. For the CDR3, the DNA is TGTGCCAGCAGTTTGGGGGGCGTCCGGCACGAGCAGTACTTC. Protein: CASSLGGVRHEQYF.

This clonotype was seen at least ten times. The DNA of the CDR3 is TGCGCCAGCAGCTTGGAATCGGGGCGGCGGTTGGCCACTGAAGCTTTCTTT. Translation: CASSLESGRRLATEAFF. The V gene is TRBV5-1, the J gene TRBJ1-1, with a tentative D call TRBD1 (5 bases). The CDR3 is 17 amino acids. Germline V lookup: CDR1 SGHRS, CDR2 YFSETQ. V lost 0 bases to trimming and J lost 4 bases, with 19 bases between them.

The rearrangement uses TRBV28 and TRBJ2-3; the D gene is possibly TRBD1 (6 bases). The V gene's germline CDR1 is MDHEN and CDR2 SYDVKM. There are 16 residues in the CDR3. V gave up 5 bases and J gave up 0 bases, with 15 bases separating them. Here the CDR3 DNA reads TGTGCCAGCAGTAAGCCGACAGGACCTAGCACAGATACGCAGTATTTT. Amino acids: CASSKPTGPSTDTQYF.

This clonotype appeared many times. J is TRBJ2-3 and V is TRBV6-6, with a weak D call TRBD2 (7 bases). This CDR3 spans 15 amino acids. Per the germline V gene, CDR1 is MNHNY and CDR2 is SVGAGI (reference sequence). V was shortened by 5 bases and J by 3 bases, with 15 bases between the two germline ends. The CDR3 protein is CASSPPRGATDTQYF. CDR3 DNA sequence: TGTGCCAGCAGTCCCCCCCGGGGGGCAACAGATACGCAGTATTTT.

Ten or more counts support this clonotype. The chain is built from TRBV2 and TRBJ1-1; 7 bases map to TRBD1. The CDR3 spans 12 residues. Germline loops: CDR1 SNHLY, CDR2 FYNNEI. V gave up 5 bases and J gave up 11 bases; unmatched junction bases: 8. This chain's CDR3 is CASSSETGSAFF. CDR3 coding DNA: TGTGCCAGCAGTTCCGAGACAGGGAGCGCTTTCTTT. Complete variable domain (other parts from reference TRBV2 and TRBJ1-1): EPEVTQTPSHQVTQMGQEVILRCVPISNHLYFYWYRQILGQKVEFLVSFYNNEISEKSEIFDDQFSVERPDGSNFTLKIRSTKLEDSAMYFCASSSETGSAFFGQGTRLTVV.

The V call is TRBV5-1, the J call TRBJ2-1, with D possibly matching TRBD2 (5 bases). This CDR3 has 15 residues. Germline lookup yields CDR1 SGHRS and CDR2 YFSETQ. Trimming took off 3 bases at V and 5 bases at J, with 15 bases between the two ends. The CDR3: CASSSHSGSDNEQFF. The CDR3 coding sequence is TGCGCCAGCAGCTCGCATTCGGGGAGCGACAATGAGCAGTTCTTC.

This clonotype appeared many times. The chain has TRBV7-2 and TRBJ2-7; D not certain. CDR1 and CDR2 from the germline V gene are SGHTA and FQGNSA. The CDR3 is made up of 14 amino acids. The ends were cut back, 4 bases at V and 2 bases at J, with 12 bases in the middle. This CDR3 is CASSSRPSTYEQYF. The CDR3 nucleotides read TGTGCCAGCAGCTCAAGACCCTCCACCTACGAGCAGTACTTC. The full variable domain, completed using reference TRBV7-2 and TRBJ2-7, is GAGVSQSPSNKVTEKGKDVELRCDPISGHTALYWYRQSLGQGLEFLIYFQGNSAPDKSGLPSDRFSAERTGGSVSTLTIQRTQQEDSAVYLCASSSRPSTYEQYFGPGTRLTVT.

This clonotype came up many times. The chain joins TRBV19 to TRBJ2-7, with D perhaps matching TRBD2 (6 bases). Germline V CDR1 and CDR2: LNHDA, SQIVND (reference sequence). This CDR3 is built from 13 residues. Trimming left V 8 bases short and J 3 bases short, with 14 bases between. As DNA, the CDR3 is TGTGCCAGTGCACCGGGACTCCTCTACGAGCAGTACTTC. Encoded protein: CASAPGLLYEQYF.

This clonotype was picked up many times. V and J are TRBV9 and TRBJ2-4; D gene uncertain. From germline, CDR1 is SGDLS and CDR2 YYNGEE. V lost 4 bases and J 0 bases, leaving 14 bases between the germline ends. The CDR3 sequence is 16 residues long. The CDR3 protein is CASSPRSDIAKNIQYF. The CDR3, as DNA: TGTGCCAGCAGCCCGCGTTCCGACATAGCCAAAAACATTCAGTACTTC.

CDR3 in amino acids: CASAARGAGPWEQYF. DNA for the CDR3: TGTGCCAGCGCCGCGAGAGGGGCGGGTCCTTGGGAGCAGTACTTC. The chain is built from TRBV27 and TRBJ2-7, with D possibly called TRBD1 or TRBD2 (5 bases each). Between the trimmed V and J ends, which lost 8 bases and 7 bases, there was a span of 24 bases. CDR1 is MNHEY, CDR2 SMNVEV, per germline (reference sequence). The CDR3 is 15 residues long.

Ten or more counts support this clonotype. This chain connects TRBV11-2 to TRBJ2-1; 14 bases are a match to TRBD2. V lost 6 bases, J lost 13 bases, and 11 bases stayed unmatched. This CDR3 comprises 15 residues. Per germline, CDR1 SGHAT and CDR2 FQNNGV. The CDR3 DNA reads as TGTGCCAGCAGTGCGACTAGCGGGGGGGCCTTAGGACAGTTCTTC. It is translated as CASSATSGGALGQFF.

The sample holds many counts of this clonotype. This chain joins TRBV5-1 and TRBJ2-6, with D unresolved. The CDR3 is 14 residues long. Germline values: CDR1 SGHRS, CDR2 YFSETQ. V lost 4 bases to trimming and J lost 4 bases, with 9 bases between them. For the CDR3, the DNA is TGCGCCAGCAGCAACCCGGGCGGGGCCAACGTCCTGACTTTC. As protein: CASSNPGGANVLTF.

This clonotype has at least ten counts. V is TRBV28 and J is TRBJ1-5, with 8 bases that match TRBD1. Germline V gene sequence: CDR1 MDHEN, CDR2 SYDVKM. V lost 5 bases, J lost 2 bases, and 5 bases stayed unmatched. This CDR3 spans 15 amino acids. The CDR3 nucleotides read TGTGCCAGCAGTCCGCCGACAGGGGGCAATCAGCCCCAGCATTTT. Protein sequence: CASSPPTGGNQPQHF.

V gene TRBV4-2 combines with J gene TRBJ1-1; D call uncertain. This CDR3 has 13 residues. V was shortened by 1 base and J by 4 bases, with 7 bases between the two germline ends. Germline CDR1 is LGHNA and CDR2 is YNFKEQ. The CDR3 DNA reads as TGTGCCAGCAGCCAAGGCAGTGTCACTGAAGCTTTCTTT. Translated: CASSQGSVTEAFF.

There are many counts of this clonotype. The chain employs TRBV9 and TRBJ2-3; maybe TRBD1 (5 bases). The CDR3 is made up of 16 amino acids. Germline loops: CDR1 SGDLS, CDR2 YYNGEE. V shed 0 bases and J shed 2 bases, with 13 bases lying between them. The CDR3 protein is CASSVVVGLNTDTQYF. In DNA form, the CDR3 reads TGTGCCAGCAGCGTAGTGGTGGGGCTGAACACAGATACGCAGTATTTT.

Details on this clonotype: A far larger clone is a single base away, which makes a read error likely. This chain connects TRBV4-1 to TRBJ2-1; D not resolved. CDR3 length: 14 amino acids. Germline lookup yields CDR1 MGHRA and CDR2 YSYEKL. V was shortened by 1 base and J by 10 bases, with 14 bases between the two germline ends. The CDR3 region is CASSQGASVYEQFF. The CDR3 DNA is TGCGCCAGCAGCCAAGGAGCATCAGTTTACGAGCAGTTCTTC.

This clonotype was counted ten times or more. V and J are TRBV20-1 and TRBJ2-7; no clear D gene. V was clipped by 6 bases and J by 4 bases, with 16 bases between them. The CDR3 loop spans 13 amino acids. From germline, CDR1 is DFQATT and CDR2 SNEGSKA (reference sequence). The CDR3: CSAVRGTAYEQYF. The CDR3 nucleotides read TGCAGTGCCGTCCGTGGCACGGCGTACGAGCAGTACTTC.